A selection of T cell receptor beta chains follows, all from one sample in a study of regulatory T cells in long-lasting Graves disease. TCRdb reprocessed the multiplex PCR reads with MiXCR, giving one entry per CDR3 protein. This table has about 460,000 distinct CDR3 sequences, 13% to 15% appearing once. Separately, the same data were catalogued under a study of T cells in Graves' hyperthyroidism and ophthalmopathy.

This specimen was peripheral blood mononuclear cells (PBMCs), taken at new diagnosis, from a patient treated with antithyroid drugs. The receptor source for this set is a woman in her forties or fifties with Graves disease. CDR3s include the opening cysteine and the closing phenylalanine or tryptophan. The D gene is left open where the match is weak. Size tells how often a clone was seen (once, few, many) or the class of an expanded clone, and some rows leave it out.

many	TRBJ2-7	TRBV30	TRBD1	CAWYSPGQLSYEQYF	TGTGCCTGGTACTCACCGGGACAGCTGTCCTACGAGCAGTACTTC
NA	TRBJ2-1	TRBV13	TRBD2	CASSLAEREGIHNEQFF	TGTGCCAGCAGCTTAGCTGAACGGGAGGGCATTCATAATGAGCAGTTCTTC
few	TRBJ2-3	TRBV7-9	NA	CASSFVAAVASTDTQYF	TGTGCCAGCAGCTTTGTAGCCGCGGTTGCTAGCACAGATACGCAGTATTTT
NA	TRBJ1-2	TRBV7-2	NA	CASRQGGATNYGYTF	TGTGCCAGCAGGCAAGGAGGGGCGACTAACTATGGCTACACCTTC
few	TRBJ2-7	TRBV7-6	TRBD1	CASSLGQGAYYEQYF	TGTGCCAGCAGCTTAGGGCAGGGGGCGTACTACGAGCAGTACTTC
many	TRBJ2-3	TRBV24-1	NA	CATSVSQSTDTQYF	TGTGCCACCAGTGTATCGCAGAGCACAGATACGCAGTATTTT
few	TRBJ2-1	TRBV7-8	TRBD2	CASSLGGLAGPEYNEQFF	TGTGCCAGCAGCTTAGGAGGACTAGCGGGACCTGAATACAATGAGCAGTTCTTC
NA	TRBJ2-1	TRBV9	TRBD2	CASSVEWEGFNEQFF	TGTGCCAGCAGCGTAGAGTGGGAGGGCTTCAATGAGCAGTTCTTC
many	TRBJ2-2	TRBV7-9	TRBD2	CASSQPRTSGTNTGELFF	TGTGCCAGCAGCCAACCCCGGACTAGCGGGACGAACACCGGGGAGCTGTTTTTT
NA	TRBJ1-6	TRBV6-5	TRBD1	CASSSGQETSPLHF	TGTGCCAGCAGTTCGGGACAGGAGACATCACCCCTCCACTTT
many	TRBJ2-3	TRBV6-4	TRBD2	CASSDSGSAGDTQYF	TGTGCCAGCAGTGATAGCGGGAGTGCAGGGGATACGCAGTATTTT
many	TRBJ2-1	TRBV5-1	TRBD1	CASSTGQGALNEQFF	TGCGCCAGCAGCACGGGACAGGGGGCTTTGAATGAGCAGTTCTTC
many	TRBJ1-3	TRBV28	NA	CASSSPGISGNTIYF	TGTGCCAGCAGTTCTCCGGGGATATCTGGAAACACCATATATTTT
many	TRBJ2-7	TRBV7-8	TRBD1	CASSLVGTDSYEQYF	TGTGCCAGCAGCTTAGTCGGGACAGACTCCTACGAGCAGTACTTC
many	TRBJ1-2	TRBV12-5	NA	CASGFSDRVVF	TGTGCTAGTGGGTTCTCAGACCGGGTCGTCTTC
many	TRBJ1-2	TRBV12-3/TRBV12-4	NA	CASSFGQHYGYTF	TGTGCCAGCAGTTTTGGACAGCACTATGGCTACACCTTC
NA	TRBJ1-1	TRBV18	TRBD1	CASSPSIPGQGAGAFF	TGTGCCAGCTCACCCTCCATTCCGGGACAGGGGGCGGGCGCTTTCTTT
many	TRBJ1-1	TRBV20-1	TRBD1	CSASPQGWSTEAFF	TGCAGTGCTTCACCACAGGGGTGGAGTACTGAAGCTTTCTTT
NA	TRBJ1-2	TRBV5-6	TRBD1	CASSGTTGRGYTF	TGTGCCAGCAGCGGAACGACAGGGAGGGGCTACACCTTC
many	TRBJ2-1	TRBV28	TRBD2	CASRKRAGGDNEQFF	TGTGCCAGCAGAAAAAGAGCGGGAGGAGACAATGAGCAGTTCTTC
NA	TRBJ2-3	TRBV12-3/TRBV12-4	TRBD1	CASSSRTGPRDTQYF	TGTGCCAGCAGTTCCCGGACAGGGCCGCGAGATACGCAGTATTTT
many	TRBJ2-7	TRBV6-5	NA	CASSYSASAYEQYF	TGTGCCAGCAGTTATTCGGCCAGCGCCTACGAGCAGTACTTC
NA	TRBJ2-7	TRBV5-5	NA	CASESGPNYEQYF	TGTGCCAGCGAAAGCGGACCCAACTACGAGCAGTACTTC
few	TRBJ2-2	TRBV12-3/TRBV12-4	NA	CASTFGGELFF	TGTGCCAGCACGTTCGGCGGGGAGCTGTTTTTT
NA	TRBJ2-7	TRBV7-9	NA	CAGSLDADSYEQYF	TGTGCCGGCAGCTTAGATGCAGATTCCTACGAGCAGTACTTC
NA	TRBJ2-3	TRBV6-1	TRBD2	CASTKVAGVTDTQYF	TGTGCCAGCACCAAGGTAGCGGGAGTGACAGATACGCAGTATTTT
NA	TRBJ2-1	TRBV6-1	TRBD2	CASTSSGGSYNERFF	TGTGCCAGCACCTCTAGCGGGGGCTCCTACAATGAGCGGTTCTTC
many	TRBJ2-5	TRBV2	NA	CASTVHPEETGTQYF	TGTGCCAGCACCGTCCACCCTGAGGAAACAGGGACCCAGTACTTC
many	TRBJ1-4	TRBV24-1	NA	CATSDFGDGNEKLFF	TGTGCCACCAGTGATTTTGGGGACGGTAATGAAAAACTGTTTTTT
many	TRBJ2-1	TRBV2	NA	CASSKQGDPYNEQFF	TGTGCCAGCAGCAAACAGGGTGACCCCTACAATGAGCAGTTCTTC
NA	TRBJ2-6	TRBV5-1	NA	CASSLEGDSGANVLTF	TGCGCCAGCAGCTTGGAAGGTGACTCTGGGGCCAACGTCCTGACTTTC
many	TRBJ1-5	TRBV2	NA	CASRRTPGTDYQPQHF	TGTGCCAGTCGAAGAACCCCCGGGACGGACTATCAGCCCCAGCATTTT
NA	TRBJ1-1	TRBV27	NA	CASSTGTNAGTEAFF	TGTGCCAGCAGTACCGGGACAAATGCGGGCACTGAAGCTTTCTTT
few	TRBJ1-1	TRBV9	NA	CASSARLYTEAFF	TGTGCCAGCAGCGCTCGGCTCTACACTGAAGCTTTCTTT
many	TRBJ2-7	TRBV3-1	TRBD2	CASSQVAGGPYEQYF	TGTGCCAGCAGCCAAGTAGCGGGAGGGCCTTACGAGCAGTACTTC
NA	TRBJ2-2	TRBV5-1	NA	CASSYAPTNTGELFF	TGCGCCAGCAGCTACGCGCCTACGAACACCGGGGAGCTGTTTTTT
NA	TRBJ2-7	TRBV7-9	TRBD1	CASSLQGAREQYF	TGTGCCAGCAGCTTACAGGGGGCGAGGGAGCAGTACTTC
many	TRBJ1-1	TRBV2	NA	CASRVDTNTEAFF	TGTGCCAGCAGAGTGGACACGAACACTGAAGCTTTCTTT
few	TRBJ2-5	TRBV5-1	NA	CASSLSTGPQETQYF	TGCGCCAGCTCCTTATCGACAGGACCCCAAGAGACCCAGTACTTC
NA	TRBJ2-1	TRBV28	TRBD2	CASSLMTSGRNEQFF	TGTGCCAGCAGTTTGATGACTAGCGGGAGGAATGAGCAGTTCTTC
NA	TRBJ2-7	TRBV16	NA	CASSLIDSSNEQYF	TGTGCCAGCAGCCTAATCGACAGTTCCAACGAGCAGTACTTC
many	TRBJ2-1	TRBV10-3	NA	CAIAASSYNEQFF	TGTGCCATCGCGGCAAGCTCCTACAATGAGCAGTTCTTC
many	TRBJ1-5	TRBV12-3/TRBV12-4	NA	CASSLVLGSNQPQHF	TGTGCCAGCAGTTTAGTACTGGGTAGCAATCAGCCCCAGCATTTT
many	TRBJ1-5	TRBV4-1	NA	CASSQDLAGYDPSNQPQHF	TGCGCCAGCAGCCAAGATTTGGCAGGCTACGACCCTAGCAATCAGCCCCAGCATTTT
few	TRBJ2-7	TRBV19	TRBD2	CASSILAGAYEQYF	TGTGCCAGTAGTATTCTAGCGGGAGCCTACGAGCAGTACTTC
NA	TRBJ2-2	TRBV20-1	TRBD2	CSARTSGRRVTGELFF	TGCAGTGCCAGGACTAGCGGGAGGCGGGTCACCGGGGAGCTGTTTTTT
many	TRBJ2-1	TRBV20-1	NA	CSARTTLVPDEQFF	TGCAGTGCTAGAACTACCTTAGTCCCTGATGAGCAGTTCTTC
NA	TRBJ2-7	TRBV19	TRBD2	CASSIAGGTYEQYF	TGTGCCAGTAGTATAGCGGGAGGGACCTACGAGCAGTACTTC
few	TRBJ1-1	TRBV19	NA	CASTERGMNTEAFF	TGTGCCAGTACAGAGAGGGGGATGAACACTGAAGCTTTCTTT
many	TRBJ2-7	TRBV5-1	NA	CASSTSGSSYEQYF	TGCGCCAGCAGCACTTCAGGGTCCTCCTACGAGCAGTACTTC
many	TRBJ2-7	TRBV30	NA	CAWRVGTIQYF	TGTGCCTGGAGGGTCGGGACAATTCAGTACTTC
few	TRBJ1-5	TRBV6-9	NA	CASSSLRTNQPQHF	TGTGCCAGCAGTTCCCTTAGAACCAATCAGCCCCAGCATTTT
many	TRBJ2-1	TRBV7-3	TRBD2	CASSLASGSSYNEQFF	TGTGCCAGCAGCTTAGCTAGCGGGAGCTCCTACAATGAGCAGTTCTTC
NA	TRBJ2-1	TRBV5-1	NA	CASSFQGFTNNEQFF	TGCGCCAGCAGCTTCCAGGGATTCACTAACAATGAGCAGTTCTTC